This T cell receptor (beta chain) was profiled in a study of human T cells and chemical hapten exposure. This clonotype appeared a few times. Via MiXCR, TCRdb re-called the RACE reads, giving one row per CDR3 protein. The table shows some 79,000 distinct CDR3 sequences, with more than 10% occurring only once. The time point denotes: patch test 3, about 24 weeks after DPC sensitization. As to treatment: therapeutic diphenylcyclopropenone sensitization with weekly scalp DPC. Trimming at V came to 8 bases and at J to 6 bases, leaving 9 bases not matched to a gene. The CDR3 totals 13 residues. The V gene's germline CDR1 is MNHEY and CDR2 SVGEGT.

The sequenced sample was whole blood, obtained in connection with sensitization to the hapten diphenylcyclopropenone (DPC). The chain couples TRBV6-2 or TRBV6-3 to TRBJ2-7; TRBD2 matches at 8 bases. The receptor was isolated from a woman aged 45-65 years with alopecia areata. Some clones in this sample may be carry-over from other donors' samples. The CDR3 protein is CASANWAGGEQYF. In nucleotides, the CDR3 is TGTGCCAGCGCCAATTGGGCGGGGGGCGAGCAGTACTTC.